Listed here is a single T cell receptor (beta chain). Its antigen is still unknown. Trimming took 5 bases from V and 3 from J, leaving 16 bases between them. This CDR3 region has 16 residues. In germline, CDR1 is KGHDR, CDR2 SFDVKD. The sample belongs to a study of Ad26.COV2.S vaccination and SARS-CoV-2 variants. Across the study: Each vaccinee took Ad26.COV2.S intramuscularly, once or twice 56 days apart. Broader study findings: Vaccinees and placebo recipients showed similar non-spike TCR breadth. Substantial breadth was reported for post-vaccination spike-specific CD8+ and CD4+ T cells.

The protocol was immunoSEQ multiplex PCR, while the TCRdb copy is restricted to in-frame clones and leaves out a portion. The profile shows 440,000 or so clones, 90% of them singletons. Specified treatment: roughly 19 received Ad26.COV2.S at low or high dose, single or two shots; about 5 received placebo; per-sample allocation not given. The investigators took samples on day 63 after the first vaccine or placebo injection. This receptor was taken from a person between 18 and 65 years old who received the Ad26.COV2.S COVID-19 vaccine or a placebo. The chain links TRBV24-1 to TRBJ1-5, with D maybe TRBD1 (5 bases). The sequences come from peripheral blood, collected in a trial of Ad26.COV2.S vaccine versus placebo. DNA of the CDR3: TGTGCCACCAGTGTTGGGGGAGCCAGGGCCAATCAGCCCCAGCATTTT. It yields the protein CATSVGGARANQPQHF.